The present T cell receptor (beta chain) was sequenced within a study of T cells in Graves' hyperthyroidism and ophthalmopathy. The CDR3 is 11 amino acids. V shed 4 bases and J shed 1 base, with 5 bases lying between them. Germline-derived CDR1 and CDR2 are SQVTM and ANQGSEA. Amplification of TCR beta CDR3 regions used RNA as the template. HTBI primers drove first-round RT-PCR of the TCR CDR3. One entry per CDR3 protein results from TCRdb running MiXCR on the multiplex PCR reads. The sample has hundreds of thousands of distinct CDR3 sequences, roughly 14% seen once. The study excluded patients with uncontrolled infection, other autoimmune disease, pregnancy or lactation. This clonotype has ten or more counts. The antigen is unknown. Study-wide points: Model-based prediction identified ophthalmopathy a median roughly 6.1 months prior to its onset. A model using 13 V-J features told ophthalmopathy apart from stable hyperthyroidism.

Material for sequencing was blood. This clonotype was sampled from a woman aged 25 to 45 with Graves' hyperthyroidism that later progressed to Graves' ophthalmopathy. The chain couples TRBV29-1 to TRBJ2-7, with D uncertain. The CDR3 DNA is TGCAGCGTTGCCCTGTCCTACGAGCAGTACTTC. Translating gives CSVALSYEQYF.